Presented here are 22 T cell receptor beta chains from one specimen sequenced in a study of blood T cell repertoires in COVID-19. Sequencing was performed with immunoSEQ multiplex PCR; in TCRdb, only in-frame clones are kept and a portion is missing. This sample has about 390,000 clones, with more than 75% found just once. Source material: PBMCs or T cells enriched from blood (not recorded which). The receptors derive from a woman between 45 and 65 years old who had recovered from COVID-19.

The V gene is TRBV19, the J gene TRBJ1-4, with 7 bases aligning to TRBD1. The CDR3 is made up of 15 amino acids. V shed 9 bases and J 10 bases; nucleotides not matched to a gene: 17. The V gene's germline CDR1 is LNHDA and CDR2 SQIVND (reference sequence). The CDR3 sequence: CASTLGGGFFGKLFF. The DNA of the CDR3 is TGTGCCAGCACCCTTGGAGGGGGCTTCTTCGGAAAACTGTTTTTT.

The rearrangement links TRBV29-1 to TRBJ2-1; D uncertain. The CDR3 is made up of 14 amino acids. In germline, CDR1 is SQVTM, CDR2 ANQGSEA. V lost 7 bases, J lost 9 bases, and 22 bases lay in between. CDR3 in DNA: TGCAGCGCTGCCCGTCAGGTTGGGTTTAGTGAGCAGTTCTTC. Translating it yields CSAARQVGFSEQFF.

The rearrangement uses TRBV5-6 and TRBJ2-5, with 7 bases lining up with TRBD1. CDR3 size: 16 residues. CDR1 is SGHDT and CDR2 is YYEEEE in the germline V gene. The V gene end was trimmed by 0 bases and the J gene end by 2 bases; junction bases not matched to a gene: 7. CDR3 nucleotide sequence: TGTGCCAGCAGCTTGGAAGAGGGGGCGCAGCAAGAGACCCAGTACTTC. Amino acid sequence: CASSLEEGAQQETQYF.

The rearrangement uses TRBV9 and TRBJ1-2; TRBD1 agrees at 7 bases. The V and J ends lost 4 bases and 4 bases, in that order; junction bases with no gene match: 7. CDR1 is SGDLS, CDR2 YYNGEE, per germline. There are 14 residues in the CDR3. The CDR3 loop reads CASSPLTGSYGYTF. The DNA for the CDR3 is TGTGCCAGCAGCCCCCTGACAGGGTCCTATGGCTACACCTTC. Full variable domain (rest looked up from reference TRBV9 and TRBJ1-2): DSGVTQTPKHLITATGQRVTLRCSPRSGDLSVYWYQQSLDQGLQFLIQYYNGEERAKGNILERFSAQQFPDLHSELNLSSLELGDSALYFCASSPLTGSYGYTFGSGTRLTVV.

J is TRBJ1-1 and V is TRBV4-1, with TRBD1 matching over 7 bases. CDR1 MGHRA and CDR2 YSYEKL come from the germline V gene. The V gene end was trimmed by 3 bases and the J gene end by 4 bases; junction bases not matched to a gene: 11. There are 16 residues in the CDR3. The CDR3 bases are TGCGCCAGCAGCCATGGACCCGGACAGGTGAGCACTGAAGCTTTCTTT. Encoded protein: CASSHGPGQVSTEAFF.

The chain employs TRBV27 and TRBJ1-5; unclear D gene. The CDR3 spans 15 residues. Germline loops: CDR1 MNHEY, CDR2 SMNVEV (reference sequence). V lost 5 bases, J lost 0 bases, and 11 bases lay in between. The CDR3 loop is CASSLVGGSNQPQHF. DNA of the CDR3: TGTGCCAGCAGTCTAGTTGGAGGTAGCAATCAGCCCCAGCATTTT.

This clone has just one count. CDR3 sequence reads: CASSADRGNGAQYF. In nucleotides, the CDR3 is TGTGCCAGTAGTGCGGACAGGGGTAATGGCGCCCAGTACTTC. The gene calls are TRBV19 and TRBJ2-5; 9 nucleotides match TRBD1. Trimming removed 5 bases from V and 9 bases from J; junction bases left unmatched: 10. Germline loops: CDR1 LNHDA, CDR2 SQIVND (reference sequence). The CDR3 length is 14 residues.

The chain links TRBV5-1 to TRBJ2-2; no clear D. The germline V gene has CDR1 SGHRS and CDR2 YFSETQ. CDR3 length: 16 amino acids. V was shortened by 0 bases and J by 1 base, with 10 bases between the two germline ends. CDR3 DNA sequence: TGCGCCAGCAGCTTGGAACGGGTCGGGAACACCGGGGAGCTGTTTTTT. Its protein product is CASSLERVGNTGELFF. The whole variable domain, filled in from reference TRBV5-1 and TRBJ2-2, reads KAGVTQTPRYLIKTRGQQVTLSCSPISGHRSVSWYQQTPGQGLQFLFEYFSETQRNKGNFPGRFSGRQFSNSRSEMNVSTLELGDSALYLCASSLERVGNTGELFFGEGSRLTVL.

A single count supports this clone. The chain recombines TRBV19 with TRBJ1-2; 8 bases line up with TRBD1. The CDR3 runs to 13 residues. Germline V lookup: CDR1 LNHDA, CDR2 SQIVND (reference sequence). V was clipped by 6 bases and J by 8 bases; unmatched bases: 8. The CDR3 DNA reads as TGTGCCAGTAGACCTTACGACAGGGGAGGCTACACCTTC. Translated: CASRPYDRGGYTF.

The chain uses TRBV12-5 and TRBJ2-1, with 7 bases fitting TRBD1. The germline V gene has CDR1 LGHNT and CDR2 FRNRAP. The V gene end was trimmed by 6 bases and the J gene end by 13 bases; junction bases not matched to a gene: 9. The CDR3 runs 12 residues. CDR3 in amino acids: CASGSGQGVQFF. Here the CDR3 DNA reads TGTGCTAGTGGCTCGGGCCAGGGGGTACAGTTCTTC.

The genes are TRBV2 and TRBJ1-5; D might be TRBD1 (6 bases). The germline gives CDR1 SNHLY, CDR2 FYNNEI. Trimming stripped 6 bases from V and 5 bases from J, with 17 bases between. The CDR3 loop spans 15 amino acids. Here the CDR3 DNA reads TGTGCCAGCAGCCTAGAGGCGGGGGCCCATCAGCCCCAGCATTTT. Its translation is CASSLEAGAHQPQHF.

This chain links TRBV4-1 with TRBJ2-7; D not certain. This CDR3 region has 13 residues. Germline assignment: CDR1 MGHRA and CDR2 YSYEKL. V was clipped by 1 base and J by 2 bases, with 6 bases between them. The CDR3 nucleotides are TGCGCCAGCAGCCAAGGCAAGCCCTACGAGCAGTACTTC. Protein: CASSQGKPYEQYF.

The V call is TRBV4-1, the J call TRBJ2-3, with D maybe TRBD2 (6 bases). The CDR3 extends over 16 amino acids. CDR1 MGHRA and CDR2 YSYEKL come from the germline V gene. V shed 3 bases and J shed 4 bases, with 17 bases lying between them. The CDR3 loop is CASSQPGPTRADTQYF. The CDR3 DNA sequence: TGCGCCAGCAGCCAGCCGGGACCGACTAGGGCAGATACGCAGTATTTT.

The chain is built from TRBV18 and TRBJ1-5; D gene uncertain. The length of the CDR3 is 14 residues. Trimming took off 2 bases at V and 2 bases at J, with 7 bases between the two ends. The germline gives CDR1 KGHSH, CDR2 LQKENI. CDR3 coding DNA: TGTGCCAGCTCACCAGGCCTGGGCAATCAGCCCCAGCATTTT. This encodes CASSPGLGNQPQHF.

The chain uses TRBV4-2 and TRBJ2-6; D not resolved. Per the germline V gene, CDR1 is LGHNA and CDR2 is YNFKEQ. Deletions cut 0 bases from V and 0 bases from J, with 12 bases between. The CDR3 extends over 18 amino acids. CDR3: CASSQEEVSSSGANVLTF. The CDR3 DNA reads as TGTGCCAGCAGCCAAGAGGAAGTGTCTAGCTCTGGGGCCAACGTCCTGACTTTC.

The chain carries TRBV12-1 and TRBJ1-5; the table names TRBD1, a call not compared with the DNA. TRBV12-1 is given as a pseudogene. The CDR3 has 17 amino acids. For the CDR3, the DNA is TGTGCCAGCAGCCCAAGTAGTTCTCAACAGGGTAATCAGCCCCAGCATTTT. This codes for CASSPSSSQQGNQPQHF.

This chain joins TRBV3-1 (or the pseudogene TRBV3-2) and TRBJ2-5, with 7 bases identical to TRBD1. The CDR3 spans 16 residues. The V gene end was trimmed by 1 base and the J gene end by 5 bases; junction bases not matched to a gene: 10. Germline V CDR1 and CDR2: LGHDT, YNNKEL (reference sequence). The CDR3 DNA follows: TGTGCCAGCAGCCAAGCTGTTCCAGGGGGAAAGGAGACCCAGTACTTC. This translates into CASSQAVPGGKETQYF.

This clone occurred a few times. The chain has TRBV10-3 and TRBJ1-2, with D possibly being TRBD1 (6 bases). Germline CDR1 ENHRY, CDR2 SYGVKD. CDR3 length: 11 residues. V lost 5 bases and J 11 bases, leaving 12 bases between the germline ends. CDR3 DNA sequence: TGTGCCATCAGTAGGGGACAAACTTACACCTTC. As protein: CAISRGQTYTF.

This clone appeared a single time. The rearrangement uses TRBV6-5 and TRBJ2-7; D uncertain. The V gene's germline CDR1 is MNHEY and CDR2 SVGAGI. V was shortened by 6 bases and J by 2 bases, with 8 bases between the two germline ends. CDR3 length equals 12 residues. CDR3 amino acids: CASRTTPYEQYF. CDR3 DNA: TGTGCCAGCAGAACAACCCCCTACGAGCAGTACTTC.

The rearrangement uses TRBV2 and TRBJ2-7; 10 bases match TRBD1. The CDR3 loop spans 14 amino acids. V trimming: 7 bases; J trimming: 3 bases; junction bases outside the gene matches: 6. Germline V gives CDR1 SNHLY, CDR2 FYNNEI. The CDR3 here is CASTSTGGRYEQYF. The CDR3 region has the DNA TGTGCCAGCACTTCGACAGGGGGCCGCTACGAGCAGTACTTC.

The chain joins TRBV6-9 to TRBJ2-1; 7 bases are a match to TRBD2. This CDR3 is 17 amino acids long. Trimming cost V 8 bases and J 5 bases; bases outside gene matches: 18. CDR1 and CDR2 from the germline V gene are MNHGY and SVAAGI. The chain's CDR3 is CASPHQEGAGKDNEQFF. The DNA of the CDR3 is TGTGCCAGCCCCCATCAGGAGGGAGCGGGGAAAGACAATGAGCAGTTCTTC.

This clone came up once. This chain uses TRBV27 with TRBJ1-6; possibly TRBD1 for D (6 bases). Germline CDR1 MNHEY, CDR2 SMNVEV (reference sequence). CDR3 length equals 14 residues. V lost 3 bases to trimming and J lost 11 bases, with 14 bases between them. The CDR3 coding sequence is TGTGCCAGCAGTTTCGGCGGGGGCTTGACACCCCTCCACTTT. Its protein product is CASSFGGGLTPLHF.